The present T cell receptor (beta chain) was sequenced within a study of T cell changes during pregnancy in multiple sclerosis. Only in-frame clones appear in the TCRdb table, and some are missing; sequencing was by immunoSEQ multiplex PCR. In the table there are 70,000 to 95,000 clones, 90% to 95% of which are singletons. Per germline, CDR1 SQVTM and CDR2 ANQGSEA. The V gene lost 1 base and the J gene lost 4 bases, with 16 bases spanning the gap. The CDR3 totals 15 residues. The chain combines TRBV29-1 with TRBJ2-5; tentative D call: TRBD2 (6 bases). This receptor was identified in a female donor with multiple sclerosis, enrolled in a pregnancy study. The specimen was peripheral blood, collected in the third trimester of pregnancy. The CDR3 nucleotides read TGCAGCGTTGAAGTATTAGCGGCGAGGCGAGAGACCCAGTACTTC. Its protein product is CSVEVLAARRETQYF. The variable domain in full, with the rest retrieved from reference TRBV29-1 and TRBJ2-5, is SAVISQKPSRDICQRGTSLTIQCQVDSQVTMMFWYRQQPGQSLTLIATANQGSEATYESGFVIDKFPISRPNLTFSTLTVSNMSPEDSSIYLCSVEVLAARRETQYFGPGTRLLVL.